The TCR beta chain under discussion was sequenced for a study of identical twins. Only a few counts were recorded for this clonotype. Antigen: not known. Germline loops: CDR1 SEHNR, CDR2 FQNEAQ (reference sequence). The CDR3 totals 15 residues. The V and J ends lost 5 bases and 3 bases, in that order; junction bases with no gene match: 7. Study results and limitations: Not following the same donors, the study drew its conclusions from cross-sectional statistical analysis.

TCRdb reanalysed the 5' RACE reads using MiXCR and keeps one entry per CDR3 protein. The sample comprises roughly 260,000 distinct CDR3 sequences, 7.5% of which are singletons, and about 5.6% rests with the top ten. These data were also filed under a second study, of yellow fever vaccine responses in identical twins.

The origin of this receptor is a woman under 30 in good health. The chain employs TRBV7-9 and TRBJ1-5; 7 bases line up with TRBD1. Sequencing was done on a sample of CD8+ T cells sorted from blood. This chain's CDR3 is CASSRQGGDNQPQHF. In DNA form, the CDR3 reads TGTGCCAGCAGCCGGCAGGGGGGTGACAATCAGCCCCAGCATTTT.